The 14 T cell receptor beta chains presented below share a single source sample, sequenced in a study of cytomegalovirus exposure and HLA in healthy donors (dated by TCRdb to about 2017). The library was generated by the immunoSEQ multiplex PCR assay. For the multiplex PCR, a mixture combining 60 forward primers for TCR Vbeta segments and 13 reverse primers for TCR Jbeta segments was used. In its TCRdb copy, this immuneACCESS table keeps in-frame sequences only and misses some clones. Where compared with another copy, unresolved V genes explain less than half of these, and the others have no known cause. The sample table records 50,000 or so clones; 77% of these occur just once. The ten largest clones take up less than 3% of the sample. The source material was PBMCs. The receptors shown here come from a woman in her thirties or forties in good health and CMV-seropositive.

The chain has TRBV19 and TRBJ2-1; a weak D match, TRBD2 (6 bases). The CDR3 extends over 13 amino acids. CDR1 and CDR2 (germline): LNHDA, SQIVND (reference sequence). With 9 bases removed from V and 7 bases from J, the gap between germline ends came to 16 bases. The CDR3 nucleotides are TGTGCCAGCAAAGGGTGGGAGGAAAATGAGCAGTTCTTC. Translation: CASKGWEENEQFF.

The table lists this clone with a few counts. The chain links TRBV30 to TRBJ1-5; D is possibly TRBD1 (6 bases). The ends were cut back, 2 bases at V and 6 bases at J, with 20 bases in the middle. The CDR3 has 16 residues. CDR1 is GTSNPN, CDR2 SVGIG, per germline (reference sequence). Written as DNA, the CDR3 is TGTGCCTGGAGTAGACCTCTAGGGACAAGTGGTCAGCCCCAGCATTTT. It encodes CAWSRPLGTSGQPQHF.

The J gene is TRBJ2-5, the V gene TRBV4-3, with 7 bases identical to TRBD1. CDR1 and CDR2 (germline): LGHNA, YSLEER. V trimming: 1 base; J trimming: 1 base; junction bases outside the gene matches: 3. The CDR3 covers 15 residues. CDR3 amino acids: CASSQGDSRQETQYF. The CDR3 coding sequence is TGCGCCAGCAGCCAAGGGGACAGCCGCCAAGAGACCCAGTACTTC.

This clone appeared a few times. The chain couples TRBV30 to TRBJ1-1; possible D gene TRBD1, 6 bases. This CDR3 is 13 amino acids long. Germline V gene lookup returns CDR1 GTSNPN and CDR2 SVGIG (reference sequence). Trimming stripped 0 bases from V and 7 bases from J, with 12 bases between. This CDR3 reads CAWSVIRGGEAFF. In DNA, the CDR3 is TGTGCCTGGAGTGTTATCAGGGGTGGTGAAGCTTTCTTT.

This clone has a single count. The V and J genes are TRBV6-1 and TRBJ1-1; D gene uncertain. Trimming shortened V by 3 bases and J by 10 bases, and 12 bases separated the two germline ends. Germline V gene lookup returns CDR1 MNHNS and CDR2 SASEGT. The CDR3 has 12 residues. The CDR3 DNA reads as TGTGCCAGCAGTGACTCCGGACTGAGAGCTTTCTTT. It codes for CASSDSGLRAFF.

The genes are TRBV9 and TRBJ2-1, with 8 bases identical to TRBD1. V lost 4 bases to trimming and J lost 9 bases; unmatched junction nucleotides: 12. CDR1 and CDR2 from the germline V gene are SGDLS and YYNGEE. The CDR3 totals 15 residues. CDR3 region: CASSTGGLVEVEQFF. In DNA form, the CDR3 reads TGTGCCAGCAGCACAGGGGGACTGGTTGAAGTTGAGCAGTTCTTC.

This chain connects TRBV5-1 to TRBJ2-1; 9 nucleotides match TRBD2. The CDR3 runs to 15 residues. From germline, CDR1 is SGHRS and CDR2 YFSETQ. V shed 5 bases and J 9 bases; nucleotides not matched to a gene: 12. CDR3 DNA sequence: TGCGCCAGCAGGCTAAGCGGGGGGCCACAGGGTGAGCAGTTCTTC. Translating it yields CASRLSGGPQGEQFF. The variable domain in full, with the rest retrieved from reference TRBV5-1 and TRBJ2-1, is KAGVTQTPRYLIKTRGQQVTLSCSPISGHRSVSWYQQTPGQGLQFLFEYFSETQRNKGNFPGRFSGRQFSNSRSEMNVSTLELGDSALYLCASRLSGGPQGEQFFGPGTRLTVL.

V and J are TRBV27 and TRBJ1-4, with D perhaps TRBD1 (5 bases). The CDR3 extends over 12 amino acids. Germline V gene data show CDR1 as MNHEY and CDR2 as SMNVEV (reference sequence). Trimming stripped 8 bases from V and 8 bases from J, with 12 bases between. The CDR3 region is CASGRAGEKLFF. The CDR3, as DNA: TGTGCCAGCGGCAGGGCCGGGGAAAAACTGTTTTTT.

The chain is built from TRBV14 and TRBJ1-6; D is undetermined. V was cut by 2 bases and J by 9 bases, with 17 bases left in between. The CDR3 runs to 16 residues. Germline CDR1 is SGHDN and CDR2 is FVKESK. CDR3 sequence reads: CASSQTIGVFGSPLHF. The CDR3 DNA reads as TGTGCCAGCAGCCAAACCATCGGGGTGTTCGGTTCACCCCTCCACTTT.

This clone was counted only a few times. The chain is built from TRBV5-1 and TRBJ2-7; TRBD1 matches 9 bases. CDR3 size: 15 residues. Trimming cost V 5 bases and J 4 bases; bases outside gene matches: 10. Per the germline V gene, CDR1 is SGHRS and CDR2 is YFSETQ. CDR3: CASREIQQGAYEQYF. Written as DNA, the CDR3 is TGCGCCAGCAGGGAAATTCAACAGGGGGCTTACGAGCAGTACTTC.

The chain combines TRBV5-6 with TRBJ1-1; 11 bases match TRBD1. The CDR3 length is 14 residues. Germline CDR1 and CDR2: SGHDT and YYEEEE. V trimming: 4 bases; J trimming: 7 bases; junction bases outside the gene matches: 6. The CDR3 sequence: CASSPDRGRDEAFF. CDR3 nucleotide sequence: TGTGCCAGCAGCCCGGACAGGGGGCGAGATGAAGCTTTCTTT.

The J gene is TRBJ2-1, the V gene TRBV4-2, with D possibly being TRBD2 (6 bases). The CDR3 length is 17 residues. Germline values: CDR1 LGHNA, CDR2 YNFKEQ. V dropped 9 bases and J dropped 8 bases, with 29 bases sitting between them. CDR3 protein: CARDGCGAQNQADEQFF. CDR3 bases: TGTGCCAGGGACGGGTGCGGGGCCCAAAACCAAGCAGATGAGCAGTTCTTC.

The J gene is TRBJ1-5, the V gene TRBV30, with D perhaps TRBD1 (6 bases). V shed 7 bases and J shed 0 bases, with 10 bases lying between them. CDR1 and CDR2 (germline): GTSNPN, SVGIG (reference sequence). There are 13 residues in the CDR3. CDR3 loop: CAYGDNSNQPQHF. CDR3 bases: TGTGCCTACGGGGACAATAGCAATCAGCCCCAGCATTTT.

The chain links TRBV11-2 to TRBJ2-3; 9 positions agree with TRBD1. Germline loops: CDR1 SGHAT, CDR2 FQNNGV. The V and J ends lost 5 bases and 8 bases, in that order; junction bases with no gene match: 11. The CDR3 is 15 amino acids. The CDR3 is CASSQGTGQYVTQYF. CDR3 nucleotides: TGTGCCAGCAGCCAAGGGACAGGGCAGTATGTTACGCAGTATTTT.